This TCR beta chain was identified in a study of T cell responses to AZD1222 COVID-19 vaccine. This CDR3 comprises 9 residues. The germline gives CDR1 PRHDT, CDR2 FYEKMQ (reference sequence). The V end lost 10 bases, the J end lost 6 bases, and 6 bases lay between the germline ends. TCRdb keeps only in-frame clones here, not all; method: immunoSEQ multiplex PCR. In the table there are about 120,000 clones, about 90% of which are singletons. This receptor was obtained from an adult in good health. The sample was peripheral blood, taken on day 0 of AZD1222 vaccination. The gene calls are TRBV13 and TRBJ1-2; D gene unclear. In nucleotides, the CDR3 is TGTGCCACCGAAGATGGCTACACCTTC. This sequence encodes CATEDGYTF.